These T cell receptor beta chains were read from a single sample in a study of blood T cell repertoires in COVID-19. Sequencing used immunoSEQ multiplex PCR; TCRdb keeps in-frame clones, though not all of them. This sample carries 350,000 or so clones, about nine tenths of them seen once, and the ten largest clones take 3.9%. Sequencing used peripheral blood. These receptors came from a woman aged 55-70 years with COVID-19, enrolled during active disease. CDR3s include the opening cysteine and the closing phenylalanine or tryptophan. Fields, in order: D gene, J gene, V gene, CDR3 protein. A D gene is named only where the DNA matches it firmly.

TRBD2 | TRBJ2-5 | TRBV7-2 | CASSSTSGGRETQYF
. | TRBJ1-1 | TRBV5-1 | CASSAYQVNTEAFF
. | TRBJ1-1 | TRBV30 | CAWSEKPRNTEAFF
. | TRBJ1-1 | TRBV11-2 | CASSLGQLAFF
. | TRBJ1-4 | TRBV6-5 | CASRPYQGFNEKLFF
. | TRBJ1-5 | TRBV18 | CASSPRGLMEYSNQPQHF
TRBD1 | TRBJ2-3 | TRBV10-3 | CAISESLPGQGADTQYF
. | TRBJ1-2 | TRBV27 | CASRRSYGSGNGYTF
TRBD2 | TRBJ2-3 | TRBV4-1 | CASSQELAGGRATDTQYF
TRBD2 | TRBJ2-1 | TRBV7-8 | CASSPRGNSGLNEQFF
. | TRBJ2-1 | TRBV4-1 | CASSHPTGNEQFF
. | TRBJ1-1 | TRBV7-3 | CASSLLGAANTEAFF
TRBD1 | TRBJ2-7 | TRBV6-5 | CASTLTGSLNEQYF
TRBD2 | TRBJ2-7 | TRBV5-6 | CASSGGGSPYEQYF
. | TRBJ1-3 | TRBV18 | CASSQIRTDGNTIYF
. | TRBJ1-6 | TRBV19 | CASSIDRNSPLHF
. | TRBJ1-1 | TRBV4-1 | CASSPKQENTEAFF
TRBD2 | TRBJ2-7 | TRBV5-5 | CASSFRRGESEQYF
. | TRBJ1-2 | TRBV3-1/TRBV3-2 | CASSQRAGQAGGYTF
TRBD1 | TRBJ2-1 | TRBV2 | CASSEWGQDSNEQFF
TRBD1 | TRBJ1-4 | TRBV30 | CAWRGQVEEKLFF
. | TRBJ2-1 | TRBV5-1 | CASSPQARFNEQFF
. | TRBJ2-5 | TRBV11-1 | CASSSQETQYF
TRBD2 | TRBJ2-5 | TRBV3-1/TRBV3-2 | CASSLGEGLAGGKQETQYF
TRBD2 | TRBJ2-1 | TRBV5-1 | CASSEPGGYNEQFF
. | TRBJ1-1 | TRBV7-3 | CASSLTGGGMNTEAFF
TRBD1 | TRBJ2-5 | TRBV13 | CASSPSRDRGGQTQYF
. | TRBJ1-6 | TRBV2 | CASRAAGRGNSPLHF
. | TRBJ2-2 | TRBV7-9 | CASSFTNTGELFF
TRBD1 | TRBJ1-2 | TRBV15 | CATSRERTGGYTF
TRBD1 | TRBJ2-3 | TRBV6-5 | CASSPRTGSQYF
. | TRBJ2-7 | TRBV19 | CASSPSTGPFEQYF
TRBD1 | TRBJ1-2 | TRBV6-5 | CASSHRDRGDGYTF
TRBD2 | TRBJ2-7 | TRBV14 | CASRQAGVPYEQYF
TRBD2 | TRBJ2-1 | TRBV7-2 | CASSSPRTSGGAHEQFF
. | TRBJ1-2 | TRBV5-1 | CASSPDTPSANYGYTF
. | TRBJ1-6 | TRBV27 | CASSFLRGDNSPLHF
TRBD2 | TRBJ2-5 | TRBV4-2 | CASSQASLAGGVETQYF
TRBD1 | TRBJ1-2 | TRBV9 | CASSVRDRESSYGYTF
TRBD1 | TRBJ1-1 | TRBV5-1 | CASSSDRVRTEAFF
. | TRBJ1-1 | TRBV18 | CASLPVGGNTEAFF
TRBD1 | TRBJ1-2 | TRBV4-1 | CASSQGTGPNYGYTF
. | TRBJ2-1 | TRBV11-3 | CASSSYSGESYNEQFF
TRBD1 | TRBJ1-2 | TRBV10-3 | CAISDRTGGNYGYTF
. | TRBJ1-5 | TRBV7-6 | CASSVQAGSNQPQHF
. | TRBJ2-7 | TRBV18 | CASSSGGHYEQYF
TRBD1 | TRBJ1-6 | TRBV6-5 | CASSYSGRGLNSPLHF
TRBD2 | TRBJ2-3 | TRBV7-3 | CASSLNAGGPIDTQYF
. | TRBJ1-2 | TRBV18 | CASSPRGRAVISAF